This T cell receptor beta chain was sequenced in a study of T-cell memory formation after mild COVID-19. Study-wide results and caveats: The main location of contracting CD4+ clones was CM and EM, and that of contracting CD8+ clones was EMRA.

Trimming pared 6 bases from V and 0 bases from J, leaving 12 bases between. This CDR3 is 16 amino acids long. Germline loops: CDR1 MNHEY, CDR2 SVGEGT. TCRdb re-derived calls from the 5' RACE reads in MiXCR, one entry per CDR3 protein. The sample lists more than 350,000 distinct CDR3 sequences; approximately 16% were seen once. To note about this clonotype: Its specificity is not known.

This TCR was sampled from a young man who had mild COVID-19 (a few samples of this study predate the infection). Cell type and time point are not known. The rearrangement links TRBV6-2 or TRBV6-3 to TRBJ1-6; D gene uncertain. Sequenced sample: PBMCs or a T cell subset sorted from them (not recorded which). CDR3 sequence: CASSPLGSSYNSPLHF. CDR3 in DNA: TGTGCCAGCAGCCCTCTGGGAAGCTCCTATAATTCACCCCTCCACTTT.